The rows below give T cell receptor beta chains drawn from one sample of a study of cytomegalovirus exposure and HLA in healthy donors. The assay was immunoSEQ multiplex PCR, and TCRdb's table has in-frame clones only and misses some. The table has 65,000 to 75,000 clones, 68% seen once. Sequences were obtained from PBMCs. All receptors derive from a woman aged 30 to 39 in good health and CMV-seronegative. Each CDR3 is given with its conserved first and last residue. Each record gives: D gene, J gene, V gene, CDR3 length, clone size, CDR3 protein, CDR3 DNA. The D gene is left open where the match is weak. Not every row has a clone size; where given, it reads once, few, many or a size class.

>TRBD1|TRBJ1-4|TRBV5-1|15|-
CASSPDRGANEKLFF
TGCGCCAGCAGCCCCGACAGGGGTGCTAATGAAAAACTGTTTTTT
>TRBD2|TRBJ2-3|TRBV7-2|17|-
CASRPQPRRGGADTQYF
TGTGCCAGCAGACCCCAACCACGGCGGGGGGGGGCTGATACGCAGTATTTT
>-|TRBJ1-1|TRBV5-1|13|-
CASSFHSREEAFF
TGCGCCAGCAGCTTTCATTCCCGGGAAGAAGCTTTCTTT
>TRBD1|TRBJ1-5|TRBV11-2|15|-
CASSAGGNSNQPQHF
TGTGCCAGCAGCGCAGGGGGCAACAGCAATCAGCCCCAGCATTTT
>TRBD1|TRBJ2-6|TRBV2|14|-
CASLQGAGANVLTF
TGTGCCAGCCTTCAGGGGGCTGGGGCCAACGTCCTGACTTTC
>-|TRBJ1-3|TRBV6-5|13|once
CASSQGRGNTIYF
TGTGCCAGCAGTCAGGGCCGCGGAAACACCATATATTTT
>-|TRBJ2-7|TRBV7-9|16|-
CASSLALGKGAYEQYF
TGTGCCAGCAGCTTAGCGTTGGGGAAAGGGGCCTACGAGCAGTACTTC
>-|TRBJ2-5|TRBV28|13|-
CASSLGQKKIQYF
TGTGCCAGCAGTTTGGGGCAGAAAAAAATCCAGTACTTC
>-|TRBJ2-5|TRBV6-1|15|few
CASRPMTVVGETQYF
TGTGCCAGCAGGCCCATGACAGTCGTTGGTGAGACCCAGTACTTC
>TRBD2|TRBJ2-2|TRBV6-1|15|few
CASSEWLAVTGELFF
TGTGCCAGCAGTGAATGGCTAGCGGTCACCGGGGAGCTGTTTTTT
>TRBD2|TRBJ2-3|TRBV29-1|15|-
CSVEEGAGGPNTQYF
TGCAGCGTTGAAGAGGGGGCGGGGGGGCCGAATACGCAGTATTTT
>-|TRBJ2-5|TRBV10-3|15|-
CATRQGPGGHETQYF
TGTGCCACCCGACAGGGTCCAGGGGGGCACGAGACCCAGTACTTC
>-|TRBJ2-7|TRBV4-2|14|few
CASSQDQGTREQYF
TGTGCCAGCAGCCAAGATCAGGGGACGAGGGAGCAGTACTTC
>-|TRBJ2-7|TRBV21-1|9|-
CAIEYEQYF
TGTGCCATCGAGTACGAGCAGTACTTC
>-|TRBJ2-3|TRBV30|11|once
CAWSLPDTQYF
TGTGCCTGGAGTCTCCCAGATACGCAGTATTTT
>-|TRBJ2-1|TRBV7-2|12|-
CASSLQVTPGFF
TGTGCCAGTAGCTTACAGGTGACCCCCGGGTTCTTC
>-|TRBJ2-2|TRBV7-9|18|-
CASSLGTLASSNTGELFF
TGTGCCAGCAGCTTGGGTACACTAGCATCATCGAACACCGGGGAGCTGTTTTTT
>-|TRBJ1-2|TRBV7-3|14|-
CASSLPPGNGGYTF
TGTGCCAGCAGCTTGCCTCCGGGGAATGGTGGCTACACCTTC
>-|TRBJ2-3|TRBV5-1|15|-
CASKQVLSDTDTQYF
TGCGCCAGCAAACAGGTCCTTTCTGACACAGATACGCAGTATTTT